What follows describes a single T cell receptor (beta chain). Source study methods: Estimation of nucleated cell counts relied on the amplification of reference gene primers. This table comes from immunoSEQ multiplex PCR, and its TCRdb copy is limited to in-frame clones, with some not included. The V and J calls and clone size are taken from that table; D and trimming were inferred from the DNA. The sample lists about 150,000 clones, roughly 80% occurring once. The CDR3 is made up of 12 amino acids. Trimming stripped 3 bases from V and 3 bases from J, with 3 bases between. The germline V gene encodes CDR1 SEHNR and CDR2 FQNEAQ (reference sequence). The sample is drawn from a study of blood T cell repertoires in COVID-19. As for the study in general: Donors in the United States, Italy and Spain gave samples during acute or convalescent COVID-19. In each case, the material was cDNA or gDNA derived from T cells, B-cell-depleted T cells, or PBMCs.

This clonotype originated in a man between 60 and 75 years old with acute or convalescent COVID-19. The V call is TRBV7-9, the J call TRBJ2-1; no clear D gene. Material for sequencing was peripheral blood. CDR3 nucleotides: TGTGCCAGCAGCTTCAACTACAATGAGCAGTTCTTC. Protein sequence: CASSFNYNEQFF.